Following are 28 T cell receptor beta chains from one sample sequenced in a study of blood T cell repertoires in COVID-19. TCRdb's table, derived via immunoSEQ multiplex PCR, lists solely in-frame clones and lacks some. The profile shows fewer than 350,000 clones, about nine tenths of them singletons. The sample taken for sequencing was peripheral blood. These receptors came from a man aged 25-45 years with COVID-19, enrolled during active disease.

The chain employs TRBV6-4 and TRBJ2-1; the match to TRBD2 covers 10 bases. CDR3 length: 15 amino acids. Looked up from germline, CDR1 is MRHNA and CDR2 is SNTAGT. V shed 0 bases and J 8 bases; nucleotides not matched to a gene: 4. The CDR3 DNA reads as TGTGCCAGCAGTGACTCCAGCGGGGGGGTTTATGAGCAGTTCTTC. Translation: CASSDSSGGVYEQFF.

This clone occurred a few times. This chain connects TRBV4-2 to TRBJ2-2; TRBD2 matches 11 bases. Germline-derived CDR1 and CDR2 are LGHNA and YNFKEQ. The CDR3 runs to 18 residues. V was pared by 1 base and J by 2 bases, with 6 bases of the junction left unmatched. The CDR3 reads CASSQGTSGGRNTGELFF. The CDR3 bases are TGTGCCAGCAGCCAAGGAACTAGCGGGGGCCGTAACACCGGGGAGCTGTTTTTT.

The chain is built from TRBV9 and TRBJ1-4; tentative D call: TRBD1 (5 bases). Trimming cost V 1 base and J 4 bases, with 11 bases left between them. The germline CDR1 and CDR2 sequences are SGDLS and YYNGEE. The CDR3 length is 15 residues. As DNA, the CDR3 is TGTGCCAGCAGCGTAAACGCAGGGATTAATGAAAAACTGTTTTTT. Encoded protein: CASSVNAGINEKLFF.

The CDR3 DNA is TGCGCCAGCAGCCAAGACGGGACAGGGGGCATTGGAAACACCATATATTTT. Translating it yields CASSQDGTGGIGNTIYF. This chain connects TRBV4-3 to TRBJ1-3, with TRBD1 matching over 12 bases. CDR3 length: 17 residues. With 0 bases clipped from V and 3 bases from J, the junction kept 3 bases outside the gene matches. Germline lookup yields CDR1 LGHNA and CDR2 YSLEER.

The J gene is TRBJ2-1, the V gene TRBV30; D is unclear. Trimming took off 1 base at V and 9 bases at J, with 10 bases between the two ends. CDR1 GTSNPN and CDR2 SVGIG come from the germline V gene (reference sequence). The CDR3 runs 12 residues. This CDR3 reads CAWSAEFSEQFF. The CDR3 DNA reads as TGTGCCTGGAGTGCCGAGTTTTCTGAGCAGTTCTTC. Supplemented by reference TRBV30 and TRBJ2-1, the full variable domain reads SQTIHQWPATLVQPVGSPLSLECTVEGTSNPNLYWYRQAAGRGLQLLFYSVGIGQISSEVPQNLSASRPQDRQFILSSKKLLLSDSGFYLCAWSAEFSEQFFGPGTRLTVL.

As regards this clone: Additional DNA sequences in this sample encode the identical CDR3. The rearrangement joins TRBV10-3 to TRBJ2-7; TRBD1 aligns across 8 bases. CDR3 length: 14 residues. Germline-derived CDR1 and CDR2 are ENHRY and SYGVKD. The J segment lost 2 bases and the V segment lost 6 bases, leaving 6 bases of the junction unmatched. CDR3 bases: TGTGCCATCAGCCCTGGACAGGGTGCCTACGAGCAGTACTTC. Its translation: CAISPGQGAYEQYF.

The V and J genes are TRBV9 and TRBJ2-5, with TRBD2 matching over 14 bases. The CDR3 is made up of 16 amino acids. Germline trimming cut 4 bases from V and 2 bases from J; bases unmatched to any gene: 4. Germline values: CDR1 SGDLS, CDR2 YYNGEE. In nucleotides, the CDR3 is TGTGCCAGCAGCTCAAGACTAGCGGGGGGGCAAGAGACCCAGTACTTC. Translated, it gives CASSSRLAGGQETQYF.

V usage is TRBV12-3 or TRBV12-4 and J usage is TRBJ1-5, with D unclear. The CDR3 consists of 13 residues. V lost 2 bases and J lost 5, with 7 bases in between. The CDR3 DNA reads as TGTGCCAGCAGTTTATGGGGAGATCAGCCCCAGCATTTT. Protein: CASSLWGDQPQHF.

The genes are TRBV18 and TRBJ1-1; a weak D match, TRBD1 (5 bases). The CDR3 covers 14 residues. With 5 bases removed from V and 1 base from J, the gap between germline ends came to 11 bases. Germline loops: CDR1 KGHSH, CDR2 LQKENI. CDR3 amino acids: CASSMGGSNTEAFF. Here the CDR3 DNA reads TGTGCCAGCTCAATGGGGGGGTCGAACACTGAAGCTTTCTTT. The full variable domain, rest sourced from reference TRBV18 and TRBJ1-1, is NAGVMQNPRHLVRRRGQEARLRCSPMKGHSHVYWYRQLPEEGLKFMVYLQKENIIDESGMPKERFSAEFPKEGPSILRIQQVVRGDSAAYFCASSMGGSNTEAFFGQGTRLTVV.

This clone appeared a single time. This chain links TRBV5-1 with TRBJ2-2; 10 bases align to TRBD1. The junction had 7 bases not matched to a gene; V was cut back by 4 bases and J by 7 bases. This CDR3 comprises 15 residues. The V gene's germline CDR1 is SGHRS and CDR2 YFSETQ. This chain's CDR3 is CASSLDRGQNGELFF. In DNA, the CDR3 is TGCGCCAGCAGCCTTGACAGGGGGCAAAACGGGGAGCTGTTTTTT.

The chain links TRBV6-1 to TRBJ2-7; 10 bases align to TRBD1. The CDR3 is made up of 18 amino acids. Per germline, CDR1 MNHNS and CDR2 SASEGT. V shed 4 bases, J shed 3 bases, and the junction held 15 bases outside the gene matches. The CDR3 region is CASSGSRQGATFIYEQYF. CDR3 sequence (DNA): TGTGCCAGCAGTGGCTCACGACAGGGGGCTACGTTTATCTACGAGCAGTACTTC.

This chain joins TRBV29-1 and TRBJ2-1; no clear D gene. V was clipped by 3 bases and J by 0 bases, with 12 bases between them. The CDR3 is 15 residues long. Germline CDR1 is SQVTM and CDR2 is ANQGSEA. For the CDR3, the DNA is TGCAGCGTTGACACCCCAAAGAGCTCCTACAATGAGCAGTTCTTC. Encoded protein: CSVDTPKSSYNEQFF.

The chain is built from TRBV2 and TRBJ1-1; 7 nucleotides line up with TRBD1. There are 15 residues in the CDR3. The germline V gene has CDR1 SNHLY and CDR2 FYNNEI. With 7 bases clipped from V and 1 base from J, the junction kept 9 bases outside the gene matches. The DNA of the CDR3 is TGTGCCAGCACCCCCGGGACAGTGAGGAACACTGAAGCTTTCTTT. This sequence encodes CASTPGTVRNTEAFF.

The V call is TRBV19, the J call TRBJ1-5; 8 bases align to TRBD1. CDR1 and CDR2 (germline): LNHDA, SQIVND (reference sequence). Trimming cost V 6 bases and J 7 bases; bases outside gene matches: 5. The CDR3 extends over 13 amino acids. CDR3 bases: TGTGCCAGTAGGGGACAGGCACTCCAGCCCCAGCATTTT. This gives the protein CASRGQALQPQHF. The entire variable domain, with the rest obtained from reference TRBV19 and TRBJ1-5, is as follows: DGGITQSPKYLFRKEGQNVTLSCEQNLNHDAMYWYRQDPGQGLRLIYYSQIVNDFQKGDIAEGYSVSREKKESFPLTVTSAQKNPTAFYLCASRGQALQPQHFGDGTRLSIL.

This chain links TRBV7-9 with TRBJ2-1; weak D call: TRBD2 (5 bases). The CDR3 sequence is 14 residues long. Between the trimmed V and J ends, which lost 5 bases and 4 bases, there was a span of 12 bases. CDR1 and CDR2 (germline): SEHNR, FQNEAQ (reference sequence). The CDR3 coding sequence is TGTGCCAGCAGCGCTGTGGGCGGGTACAATGAGCAGTTCTTC. Translated: CASSAVGGYNEQFF. The whole variable domain, filled in from reference TRBV7-9 and TRBJ2-1, reads DTGVSQNPRHKITKRGQNVTFRCDPISEHNRLYWYRQTLGQGPEFLTYFQNEAQLEKSRLLSDRFSAERPKGSFSTLEIQRTEQGDSAMYLCASSAVGGYNEQFFGPGTRLTVL.

This chain connects TRBV29-1 to TRBJ1-1, with TRBD1 identical over 7 bases. V shed 3 bases and J 5 bases; nucleotides not matched to a gene: 3. The CDR3 consists of 12 residues. Looked up from germline, CDR1 is SQVTM and CDR2 is ANQGSEA. The DNA for the CDR3 is TGCAGCGTTGAGACAGGGAGGACTGAAGCTTTCTTT. It specifies CSVETGRTEAFF. The full variable domain, its missing parts supplied by reference TRBV29-1 and TRBJ1-1, is SAVISQKPSRDICQRGTSLTIQCQVDSQVTMMFWYRQQPGQSLTLIATANQGSEATYESGFVIDKFPISRPNLTFSTLTVSNMSPEDSSIYLCSVETGRTEAFFGQGTRLTVV.

The gene calls are TRBV5-1 and TRBJ1-4; 9 bases match TRBD1. CDR1 and CDR2 (germline): SGHRS, YFSETQ. This CDR3 is 17 amino acids long. With V trimmed by 4 bases and J by 8 bases, 15 bases remained unmatched. This CDR3 is CASSPSRDRARGEKLFF. The DNA of the CDR3 is TGCGCCAGCAGCCCATCCCGGGACAGGGCACGAGGCGAAAAACTGTTTTTT.

This chain joins TRBV27 and TRBJ2-7; D is unresolved. The CDR3 totals 16 residues. Trimming took 5 bases from V and 1 from J, leaving 18 bases between them. Germline loops: CDR1 MNHEY, CDR2 SMNVEV (reference sequence). The chain's CDR3 is CASSPDPGHLSYEQYF. The CDR3 coding sequence is TGTGCCAGCAGTCCCGATCCGGGTCACCTATCCTACGAGCAGTACTTC.

CDR3 amino acids: CASSKSSFSSGLGRTGEPYNEQFF. As DNA, the CDR3 is TGTGCCAGCAGCAAGTCTTCTTTTTCATCCGGCCTTGGTAGGACAGGGGAGCCGTACAATGAGCAGTTCTTC. The chain has TRBV21-1 and TRBJ2-1; the table calls TRBD1, which could not be checked here. TRBV21-1 is flagged as a pseudogene. CDR3 length: 24 amino acids.

The rearrangement uses TRBV10-3 and TRBJ2-5, with 9 bases aligning to TRBD2. Germline V gives CDR1 ENHRY, CDR2 SYGVKD. The V segment lost 3 bases and the J segment 4 bases; nucleotides outside the gene matches: 9. The CDR3 covers 16 residues. CDR3 region: CAISDNTAGGAETQYF. CDR3 in DNA: TGTGCCATCAGTGATAACACAGCGGGAGGTGCAGAGACCCAGTACTTC.

V is TRBV28 and J is TRBJ2-1, with D unresolved. Trimming took 2 bases from V and 1 from J, leaving 6 bases between them. Germline CDR1 and CDR2: MDHEN and SYDVKM. The CDR3 sequence is 14 residues long. CDR3 loop: CASSLTGSYNEQFF. The CDR3 DNA sequence: TGTGCCAGCAGTTTAACCGGTTCCTACAATGAGCAGTTCTTC.

V is TRBV19 and J is TRBJ1-2, with D perhaps matching TRBD1 (6 bases). This CDR3 region has 13 residues. The V end lost 4 bases, the J end lost 5 bases, and 11 bases lay between the germline ends. Germline V lookup: CDR1 LNHDA, CDR2 SQIVND (reference sequence). The CDR3 protein is CASSSLDRYGYTF. DNA for the CDR3: TGTGCCAGTAGTAGCCTGGACAGATATGGCTACACCTTC.

CDR3 nucleotides: TGTGCCATCACCGACCGGGACAGGGGGCCAGCCGGGGAGCTGTTTTTT. This encodes CAITDRDRGPAGELFF. The V call is TRBV10-3, the J call TRBJ2-2; 12 positions agree with TRBD1. CDR1 is ENHRY and CDR2 is SYGVKD in the germline V gene. CDR3 length: 16 amino acids. V dropped 7 bases and J dropped 6; count of bases not matched to a gene: 9.

The genes are TRBV10-3 and TRBJ2-5, with D tentatively TRBD1 (6 bases). CDR1 and CDR2 from the germline V gene are ENHRY and SYGVKD. V shed 4 bases and J shed 3 bases, with 9 bases lying between them. The CDR3 runs 13 residues. Here the CDR3 DNA reads TGTGCCATCAGTGTGGCAGGGGAAGAGACCCAGTACTTC. As protein: CAISVAGEETQYF.

The chain uses TRBV10-3 and TRBJ2-5; possible D gene TRBD1, 6 bases. This CDR3 spans 14 amino acids. The ends were cut back, 6 bases at V and 5 bases at J, with 16 bases in the middle. The germline gives CDR1 ENHRY, CDR2 SYGVKD. CDR3 DNA sequence: TGTGCCATCAGCCGACAGCAGGGGCAGGAGACCCAGTACTTC. Amino acids: CAISRQQGQETQYF.

Comments on this clone: Its ends do not fully match the called genes, so a read error is possible. Within the sample, other DNA sequences also encode this same CDR3. This chain connects TRBV18 to TRBJ1-3, with no clear D. The germline V gene encodes CDR1 KGHSH and CDR2 LQKENI. The CDR3 runs to 14 residues. The CDR3 DNA reads as TGTGCTAGCTCAGCCGGAGTCGGGGTGAACACCATATATTTT. This gives the protein CASSAGVGVNTIYF.

The chain carries TRBV19 and TRBJ2-7; 9 nucleotides align to TRBD1. The CDR3 is 15 amino acids. CDR1 LNHDA and CDR2 SQIVND come from the germline V gene (reference sequence). Trimming took 6 bases from V and 4 from J; bases not matched to a gene: 10. The CDR3 region is CASSRSQQGAYEQYF. The CDR3 coding sequence is TGTGCCAGTAGCCGAAGTCAACAGGGGGCGTACGAGCAGTACTTC.

The genes are TRBV18 and TRBJ2-7; D might be TRBD1 (5 bases). V lost 3 bases and J lost 3, with 9 bases in between. CDR1 is KGHSH, CDR2 LQKENI, per germline. The CDR3 is made up of 13 amino acids. The CDR3 nucleotides read TGTGCCAGCTCACCGGCAACAGGCTACGAGCAGTACTTC. Its protein is CASSPATGYEQYF.